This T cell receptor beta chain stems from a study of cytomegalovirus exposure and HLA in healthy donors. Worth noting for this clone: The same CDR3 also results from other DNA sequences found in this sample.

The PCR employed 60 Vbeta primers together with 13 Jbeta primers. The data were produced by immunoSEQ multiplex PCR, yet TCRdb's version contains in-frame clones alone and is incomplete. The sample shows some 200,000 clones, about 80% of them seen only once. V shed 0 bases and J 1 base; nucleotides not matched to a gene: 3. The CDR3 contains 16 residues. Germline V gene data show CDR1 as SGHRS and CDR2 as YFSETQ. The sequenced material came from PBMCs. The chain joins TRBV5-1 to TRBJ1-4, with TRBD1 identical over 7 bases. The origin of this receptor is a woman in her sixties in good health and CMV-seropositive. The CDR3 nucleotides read TGCGCCAGCAGCTTGGGGCAGGGGGTAACTAATGAAAAACTGTTTTTT. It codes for CASSLGQGVTNEKLFF.